This T cell receptor beta chain was observed in a study of low-dose radiotherapy and immunotherapy resistance in tumors. Alpha- and beta-chain coverage of first-strand cDNA came from TRAV- and TRBV-specific primers. PCR amplification of the TCRs was performed with Phusion for 20 PCR cycles, and it relied on a constant-region primer together with a V-primer adapter. TCRdb re-called the reads with MiXCR, one entry per CDR3 protein. Of 9,500 to 14,000 distinct CDR3 sequences listed, more than 55% are singletons. Germline lookup yields CDR1 SGHKS and CDR2 YYEKEE (reference sequence). The CDR3 covers 12 residues. With 4 bases removed from V and 9 bases from J, the gap between germline ends came to 11 bases.

The chain carries TRBV5-5 and TRBJ2-1; no clear D gene. The TCR originated in a human donor with advanced metastatic prostate, ovarian, gallbladder or colorectal cancer (not recorded which). This table probably holds off-target reads from a library built for another chain. The DNA of the CDR3 is TGTGCCAGCAGCGGCAGCACGTTTGAGCAGTTCTTC. This sequence encodes CASSGSTFEQFF.